This T cell receptor (beta chain) was sequenced during a study of blood T cell repertoires in COVID-19. Looking at the study overall: Both acute and convalescent COVID-19 samples were obtained from the United States, Italy and Spain.

The Seattle patients joined while their infection was active and were tracked longitudinally afterward. This CDR3 has 14 residues. The germline V and J ends were trimmed by 3 bases and 5 bases, with 11 bases remaining between them. Germline V gene lookup returns CDR1 SNHLY and CDR2 FYNNEI. Repertoires were generated with immunoSEQ multiplex PCR, while TCRdb's copy carries only in-frame clones and drops some. The sample shows tens of thousands of clones, around 77% of them seen only once. The receptor was isolated from a man in his sixties or seventies with COVID-19, enrolled during active disease. The sample comprised peripheral blood. The chain has TRBV2 and TRBJ2-1; D possibly corresponds to TRBD1 (6 bases). The CDR3 DNA is TGTGCCAGCAGTGAGGGGGACATTGACAATGAGCAGTTCTTC. Its protein product is CASSEGDIDNEQFF.